A single TCR beta chain is shown here with its context. What it binds is unknown. The sample originates from a study of shared clonotypes between healthy human individuals. Overall study context: Each donor contributed plates that comprised three CD4 naive, three CD4 memory, two CD8 naive and one CD8 memory.

Produced via immunoSEQ multiplex PCR; TCRdb's table is partial and in-frame only. The data contain roughly 2,500,000 clones, 90% to 95% of them singletons. The CDR3 covers 15 residues. Trimming left V 5 bases short and J 8 bases short, with 16 bases between. CDR1 SEHNR and CDR2 FQNEAQ come from the germline V gene (reference sequence). Memory CD4+ cells were the fraction left after CD45RA+ naive selection. The study, taken as a whole, reports: Clonotype sharing across several donors was observed for about 5.5% of naive CD4 clonotypes.

The sequencing sample was made of naive CD4+ T cells from PBMCs. Indicated subset: CD45RA+ positively selected. The V gene is TRBV7-9, the J gene TRBJ1-6, with a tentative D call TRBD1 (5 bases). The source of this sequence is a man aged 18-30 years in good health. Some clones in this sample may be carry-over from other donors' samples. The CDR3, as DNA: TGTGCCAGCAGCCCCCGCCCCGGGGGGGATTCACCCCTCCACTTT. Protein product: CASSPRPGGDSPLHF.